Presented here are 8 T cell receptor beta chains from one specimen sequenced in a study of cytomegalovirus exposure and HLA in healthy donors. PCR primers comprised 60 Vbeta and 13 Jbeta primers. The repertoire was sequenced with immunoSEQ multiplex PCR; TCRdb's copy has only in-frame clones and lacks some. The repertoire consists of around 100,000 clones, with roughly 79% occurring once and the leading ten covering 4%. Input material: PBMCs. These receptors originate from a man between 45 and 60 years old in good health and CMV-seropositive.

The rearrangement joins TRBV18 to TRBJ2-7, with TRBD1 matching over 9 bases. This CDR3 contains 17 residues. The J segment lost 1 base and the V segment lost 3 bases, leaving 10 bases of the junction unmatched. Germline CDR1 and CDR2: KGHSH and LQKENI. CDR3 bases: TGTGCCAGCTCACCGGGGGCGACCGGGACAGGGTCCTACGAGCAGTACTTC. This translates into CASSPGATGTGSYEQYF.

The chain's CDR3 is CASSLGGPGQPQHF. Here the CDR3 DNA reads TGTGCCAGCAGCTTAGGGGGCCCGGGTCAGCCCCAGCATTTT. The chain recombines TRBV7-2 with TRBJ1-5; TRBD1 might be the D (5 bases). The V end was cut by 1 base, the J end by 6 bases, with 10 bases between. The CDR3 length is 14 residues. Germline CDR1 and CDR2: SGHTA and FQGNSA.

The chain is built from TRBV5-1 and TRBJ2-1; 9 bases agree with TRBD2. Germline values: CDR1 SGHRS, CDR2 YFSETQ. This CDR3 has 15 amino acids. The V gene end was trimmed by 4 bases and the J gene end by 3 bases; junction bases not matched to a gene: 5. CDR3 residues: CASSGGLADYNEQFF. The CDR3 DNA reads TGCGCCAGCAGCGGGGGACTAGCAGACTACAATGAGCAGTTCTTC. Full variable domain (outside the CDR3, taken from reference TRBV5-1 and TRBJ2-1): KAGVTQTPRYLIKTRGQQVTLSCSPISGHRSVSWYQQTPGQGLQFLFEYFSETQRNKGNFPGRFSGRQFSNSRSEMNVSTLELGDSALYLCASSGGLADYNEQFFGPGTRLTVL.

The chain is built from TRBV9 and TRBJ1-4; perhaps TRBD1 as D (5 bases). The V end was cut by 2 bases, the J end by 0 bases, with 8 bases between. Germline V gene lookup returns CDR1 SGDLS and CDR2 YYNGEE. This CDR3 has 15 amino acids. The CDR3 DNA reads TGTGCCAGCAGCGTTGGACATTCAACTAATGAAAAACTGTTTTTT. Protein: CASSVGHSTNEKLFF.

The genes are TRBV28 and TRBJ2-7, with D perhaps matching TRBD2 (6 bases). V gave up 6 bases and J gave up 0 bases, with 9 bases separating them. CDR1 is MDHEN, CDR2 SYDVKM, per germline. CDR3 length: 13 amino acids. CDR3 protein: CASSAGTSYEQYF. DNA of the CDR3: TGTGCCAGCAGCGCGGGGACCTCCTACGAGCAGTACTTC.

V usage is TRBV27 and J usage is TRBJ1-1; TRBD1 might be the D (5 bases). The V end lost 4 bases, the J end lost 0 bases, and 18 bases lay between the germline ends. Germline V lookup: CDR1 MNHEY, CDR2 SMNVEV (reference sequence). This CDR3 spans 17 amino acids. The DNA of the CDR3 is TGTGCCAGCAGTTCCGGGGAGGGGAAGAACATGAACACTGAAGCTTTCTTT. As protein: CASSSGEGKNMNTEAFF.

There are a few counts of this clone. CDR3 sequence reads: CASSRPDYTEAFF. The CDR3 DNA reads TGTGCCAGTAGTCGACCCGACTACACTGAAGCTTTCTTT. The V call is TRBV19, the J call TRBJ1-1, with unresolved D. CDR3 length: 13 amino acids. CDR1 LNHDA and CDR2 SQIVND come from the germline V gene (reference sequence). V was shortened by 5 bases and J by 3 bases, with 10 bases between the two germline ends. Looking up the rest from reference TRBV19 and TRBJ1-1 gives the full variable domain: DGGITQSPKYLFRKEGQNVTLSCEQNLNHDAMYWYRQDPGQGLRLIYYSQIVNDFQKGDIAEGYSVSREKKESFPLTVTSAQKNPTAFYLCASSRPDYTEAFFGQGTRLTVV.

The V call is TRBV9, the J call TRBJ2-2; 8 bases agree with TRBD2. V shed 3 bases, J shed 1 base, and the junction held 20 bases outside the gene matches. The CDR3 length is 21 residues. Germline assignment: CDR1 SGDLS and CDR2 YYNGEE. The CDR3 nucleotides are TGTGCCAGCAGCGCCCCCCGCCCCGAACTAGCGGCCAGGGGGAACACCGGGGAGCTGTTTTTT. It is translated as CASSAPRPELAARGNTGELFF.